This T cell receptor beta chain derives from a study of identical twins. Overall study results and limits: Out-of-frame sharing of TCR alpha in monozygotic twins was underestimated by models. Zero-insertion findings could be partly confounded by invariant cells (MAIT and iNKT cells).

TCRdb re-called the 5' RACE reads with MiXCR, one entry per CDR3 protein. The data show approximately 240,000 distinct CDR3 sequences, about an eighth seen once. This CDR3 is built from 12 residues. CDR1 is SGDLS, CDR2 YYNGEE, per germline. Trimming shortened V by 0 bases and J by 5 bases, and 4 bases separated the two germline ends. This clonotype was counted many times. Its antigen is not identified. Each donor (without exception) was a healthy Caucasian. The sequenced sample consisted of memory (CD45RO+) T cells sorted from blood. The rearrangement uses TRBV9 and TRBJ2-3; D is ambiguous. The TCR comes from a woman between 18 and 29 years old in good health. DNA of the CDR3: TGTGCCAGCAGCGTAGTGGGAGATACGCAGTATTTT. Its translation: CASSVVGDTQYF.